This T cell receptor beta chain was sequenced for a study of cytomegalovirus exposure and HLA in healthy donors (TCRdb year 2017). In terms of the full investigation: According to an earlier analysis of a few hundred of the donors, 200 million or so T cells yielded over 90 million unique TCR beta sequences and about 300 Gb of sequence data. An early release covering over 500 HLA-typed donors comprised 300 to 350 gigabases of sequencing data and 65 million to 100 million unique TCR sequences. Among the approximately 430 genotyped donors, around 79% belonged to the genetic ancestry cluster associated with self-reported Caucasian donors. The study aimed to test whether signatures of past pathogen exposure could be identified by cataloging public T cell receptors. The T cell repertoires of 666 subjects were profiled by immunosequencing and related to cytomegalovirus serostatus. A separate validation cohort of 100 to 150 different subjects was used in addition to the roughly 670-subject first cohort. The study combined high-throughput TCR immunosequencing, statistical association of individual TCRs with disease status, and machine learning to predict cytomegalovirus infection status. A later analysis re-analyzed previously published TCR beta repertoires from 600 to 850 donors and added high-resolution HLA genotyping to study TCR occurrence patterns. Rather than drawing on any new phenotypic data, the later analysis identified candidate immune exposures from TCR beta sequences and the way those sequences occurred across donors. In an earlier analysis of several hundred of the donors, high-throughput TCR beta sequencing was used to judge whether each TCR beta V gene segment behaved as functional or pseudogenic. Donor age, sex, ethnicity and CMV serostatus were compiled together with the repertoire data. In a later genetic analysis, genome-wide SNP genotypes for 398 of the 666 donors were used, and that subset was treated as a discovery cohort. Every repertoire in the discovery cohort had been generated on one and the same sequencing platform. HLA typing covered class I and class II loci at four-digit resolution. The number of typed donors differed by locus: about 629-640 for A, B, C, DRB1 and DQB1; approximately 520 for DQA1; some 610 for DPA1; and about 450 for DPB1. Four to six DR-DQ haplotypes were handled as single units for association and clustering, since linkage in the cohort was strong. Across around 400 genotyped donors of the cohort, an average of about 240,000 unique TCR beta nucleotide sequences per donor were sequenced, and about a sixth of those sequences were non-productive. What the authors observed across the whole study: In a later analysis, most CMV-associated TCR beta chains were found to appear HLA-restricted, with HLA associations seemingly driven largely by CMV exposure. The classifier was reported to diagnose cytomegalovirus status with high specificity and sensitivity in both the original cohort and the validation cohort. A group of highly shared sequence variants was considered likely to be a technical artifact of the sequencing pipeline. Roughly uniform sequencing depth across donors was assumed in presence/absence analyses, although this assumption may not hold. In a later analysis, TCR association rates were found to vary across HLA loci, with the most associated TCRs seen for DRB1 alleles and the fewest for HLA-C alleles. The only immune exposure information available for the cohort was CMV serostatus. In the study, some 160 TCR beta chains were listed as associated with cytomegalovirus. A later analysis reported that several top co-occurrence clusters appeared linked to parvovirus B19, influenza, CMV and Epstein-Barr virus. An earlier analysis of approximately 530 of the donors showed that most TCR beta V segments appeared in productive rearrangements either about 90% or about 30% of the time, which broadly matched IMGT annotations. A further reported finding was that TCR beta sequences accurately predicted the HLA-A and HLA-B alleles for most subjects in the first cohort. The earlier analysis of approximately 590 of the donors excluded approximately 15 rarely observed V segments, including chromosome 9 orphons, because counts were too low. Across donors, most TCR sequences were observed very rarely, whereas some public TCRs were present in many individuals. A later analysis found that HLA-associated TCR beta chains were more clonally expanded and had lower generation probabilities than equally common non-associated chains. The authors suggested that the approach could potentially be generalized to other disease states and immunological phenotypes. In vitro tests confirmed that a few of the cytomegalovirus-associated TCR beta chains recognize cytomegalovirus antigens. According to a later genetic analysis, donors in an Asian-associated ancestry cluster had fewer N-insertions in productive TCRs than the approximately 610-donor mean. Assigning TCR associations to individual alleles was difficult when HLA alleles, especially DR and DQ, strongly co-occurred. Because HLA typing was missing for some donors at each locus, association tests included only the typed subset. Some IMGT-functional V segments, including TRBV6-2 and TRBV6-3, could not be told apart with the 87-base-pair reads, so those segments were excluded. Specific HLA alleles were associated with about 17,000 TCR beta sequences at a false discovery rate of 0.05 in a later analysis. This cohort had only TCR beta chains sequenced, and the lack of alpha or paired-chain data limited which features could be detected. A later genetic analysis associated a missense DCLRE1C variant with V-gene and J-gene trimming of TCR beta chains, and an independent cohort replicated the association. Correlated functional status among segregating V segments might reflect linkage disequilibrium, but an unknown experimental factor could not be ruled out.

The cohort consisted of some 730 healthy bone marrow donors. All cohort members were sampled while nominally healthy, although unrecorded immune exposures were likely present. The donor tested CMV seropositive and was one of the 289 seropositive cohort members. Each donor provided a peripheral blood sample, and peripheral blood mononuclear cells were used for TCR beta sequencing. Genomic DNA extraction from the blood cell samples was performed with the Qiagen DNeasy Blood Extraction Kit. At the junction V is shortened by 7 bases and J by 0 bases; bases outside the gene matches: 4. Reading from cysteine to phenylalanine, the CDR3 counts 15 amino acids. The only DNA kept is the CDR3, 45 bases in frame from the first base. CDR1 SGHTA and CDR2 FQGNSA are derived from the germline V gene. In regard to this clone: Its antigen specificity is not known. Base qualities were left out, and no much larger clone turns up one base away.

The library was made by the immunoSEQ multiplex PCR assay. For the multiplex PCR, a mixture combining 60 forward primers for TCR Vbeta segments and 13 reverse primers for TCR Jbeta segments was used. A multiplex PCR assay on genomic DNA amplified the CDR3 region of rearranged TCR beta genes. The amplified TCR beta libraries were sequenced on the Illumina HiSeq System as 87-base-pair reads. The authors processed their data as follows. A later analysis counted about 76 million unique TCR beta chains across the 650 to 700 repertoires, and around 9.9 million of these chains were shared by at least two donors. Raw reads were error-corrected and collapsed into unique sequences with a nearest-neighbor algorithm that merged closely related sequences to remove PCR and sequencing errors. CDR3 sequences were aligned to IMGT reference sequences to assign V, D and J gene segments. For a sequence to be retained, a match of at least six nucleotides to both a V gene segment and a J gene segment was required. Rearrangements were classified as productive when the CDR3 lacked stop codons and remained in frame with V and J, and all other rearrangements were classified as non-productive. CDR3 was defined by IMGT convention, running from the second conserved V-encoded cysteine to the conserved J-encoded phenylalanine. Sequences without an unambiguous match to a single V gene segment were excluded from the earlier analysis of a few hundred of the donors. An earlier analysis of a few hundred of the donors classified V segments as functional when productive rearrangements were above 56.7% and as segregating when the standard deviation between donors was above 5%. To diagnose cytomegalovirus status from the catalog of TCR beta chain sequences, a statistical classification framework was built. In a later analysis, V and J genes were assigned by comparing TCR nucleotide sequences against IMGT/GENE-DB human TR gene sequences. Using the TCRdist pipeline, a later analysis assigned CDR3 sequences along with most-parsimonious VDJ recombination scenarios. In a later analysis, every TCR beta chain was defined by the combination of its CDR3 amino acid sequence and its V-gene family, and reads without a unique V-gene family were dropped. A later analysis removed 500 to 600 highly shared, low-generation-probability nucleotide sequences to deal with suspected cross-contamination and a sequencing artifact. For each public chain, a later analysis derived a clonal expansion index from normalized ranks of inferred template counts within each repertoire. A later analysis computed generation probabilities with a VDJ recombination model fitted to out-of-frame rearrangements, and checked the results against IGoR. A later analysis scored TCR-TCR, TCR-HLA and TCR-CMV co-occurrence with hypergeometric tests, applying a repertoire-size bias correction to TCR pairs. False discovery rates were estimated in a later analysis by permuting HLA or CMV assignments 20 times. In a later analysis, co-occurring TCRs were grouped using DBSCAN, with TCRdist sequence similarity added in when clustering inside HLA-allele-positive subsets. Co-occurrence clustering excluded repertoires with fewer than 30,000 or more than 120,000 public chains, plus five with anomalous nucleotide sharing. The source is immuneACCESS, and TCRdb retained only in-frame sequences with V and J called. Part of the clones is not carried over; for the studies checked, unresolved V genes explain less than half of this, and the remainder is unexplained. The DNA gave D and trimming, while V, J and clone size come from that table. In all, the sample holds 150,000 to 200,000 clones, and 77% of those were seen once. The ten largest account for 2% to 3% of the sample.

The chain links TRBV7-2 with TRBJ2-3; TRBD2 lines up with 10 middle nucleotides. Input material: PBMCs. The source of this sequence is a woman in her thirties or forties in good health and CMV-seropositive. DNA sequence: TGTGCCAGCACACAGACTAGCGGGAGCACAGATACGCAGTATTTT. The translation is CASTQTSGSTDTQYF.